This TCR beta chain derives from a study of T cell changes during pregnancy in multiple sclerosis. Some clones are missing from TCRdb's copy, which holds only in-frame ones; the method was immunoSEQ multiplex PCR. Found here are some 110,000 clones, 91% of them singletons; the top ten hold 1.6%. The germline V and J ends were trimmed by 4 bases and 1 base, with 14 bases remaining between them. Per the germline V gene, CDR1 is KGHSH and CDR2 is LQKENI. This CDR3 has 16 residues. The specimen comprised peripheral blood, sampled before pregnancy. The genes are TRBV18 and TRBJ2-4; D may be TRBD1 (5 bases). This sequence was found in a female donor with multiple sclerosis, enrolled in a pregnancy study. CDR3 in amino acids: CASSRLRADAKNIQYF. The CDR3 DNA reads TGTGCCAGCTCACGACTCAGGGCCGACGCCAAAAACATTCAGTACTTC.